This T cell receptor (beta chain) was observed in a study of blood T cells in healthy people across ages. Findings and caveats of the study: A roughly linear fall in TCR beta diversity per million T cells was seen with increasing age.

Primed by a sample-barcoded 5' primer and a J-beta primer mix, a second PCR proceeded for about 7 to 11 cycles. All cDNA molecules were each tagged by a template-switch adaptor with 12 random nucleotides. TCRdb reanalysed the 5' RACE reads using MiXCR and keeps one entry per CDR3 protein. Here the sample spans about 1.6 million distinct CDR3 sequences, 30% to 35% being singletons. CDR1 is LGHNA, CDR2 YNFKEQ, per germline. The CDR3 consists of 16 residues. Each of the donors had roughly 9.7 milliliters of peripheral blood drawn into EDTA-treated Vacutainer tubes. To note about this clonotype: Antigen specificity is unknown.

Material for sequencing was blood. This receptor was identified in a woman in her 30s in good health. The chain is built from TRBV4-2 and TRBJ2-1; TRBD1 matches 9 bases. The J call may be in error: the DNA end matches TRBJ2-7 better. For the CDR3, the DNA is TGTGCCAGCAGCCAAGAGGTAGGGACAGGGCTCTACGAGCAGTACTTC. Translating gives CASSQEVGTGLYEQYF.